This TCR beta chain was captured by sequencing in a study of T cells after yellow fever vaccination. In the case of this clonotype: Its cognate antigen is unknown.

The TCR cDNA carried a universal primer site and UMIs from 5'RACE template switching. In TCRdb, the 5' RACE reads were re-called with MiXCR into one record per CDR3 protein. This sample has 99,000 or so distinct CDR3 sequences, with under 6.5% found just once. General study results and limits: Most clones from primary vaccination resurfaced after the booster (approximately 96% CD4, around 89% CD8).

The CDR3 is 13 residues long. Trimming removed 7 bases from V and 6 bases from J; junction bases left unmatched: 4. This receptor was taken from a man aged 18 to 29 who received the YFV17D yellow fever vaccine. The chain combines TRBV12-3 or TRBV12-4 with TRBJ1-5, with TRBD1 matching 9 bases. This specimen consisted of CD8+ T cells sorted from PBMCs, obtained 10 days after the yellow fever booster vaccination. For the CDR3, the DNA is TGTGCCAGCACCGGGACAGGGAGTCAGCCCCAGCATTTT. This encodes CASTGTGSQPQHF.